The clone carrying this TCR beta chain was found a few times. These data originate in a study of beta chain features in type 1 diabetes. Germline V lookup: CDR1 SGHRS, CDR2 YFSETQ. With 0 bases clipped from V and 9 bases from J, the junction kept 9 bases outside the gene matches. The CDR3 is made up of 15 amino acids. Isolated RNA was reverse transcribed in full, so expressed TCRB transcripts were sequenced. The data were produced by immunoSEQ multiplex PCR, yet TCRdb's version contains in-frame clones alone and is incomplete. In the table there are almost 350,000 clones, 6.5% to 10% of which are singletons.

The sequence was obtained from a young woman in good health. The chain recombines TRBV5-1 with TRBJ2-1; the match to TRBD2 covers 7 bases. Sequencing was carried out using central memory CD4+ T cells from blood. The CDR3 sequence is CASSLDTTGEGEQFF. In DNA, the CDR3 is TGCGCCAGCAGCTTGGATACGACCGGGGAGGGTGAGCAGTTCTTC.